This TCR beta chain was sequenced for a study of blood T cell repertoires in COVID-19. About the study: Samples of COVID-19 (acute and convalescent) were obtained from the United States, Italy and Spain.

Assay used: immunoSEQ multiplex PCR; TCRdb lists only in-frame clones, some missing. The profile shows approximately 45,000 clones, about 90% of them singletons. The CDR3 is made up of 16 amino acids. The V and J ends lost 6 bases and 4 bases, in that order; junction bases with no gene match: 12. Germline CDR1 and CDR2: KGHSH and LQKENI. The chain combines TRBV18 with TRBJ1-1, with 9 nucleotides matching TRBD1. The specimen sequenced was peripheral blood. The clonotype was recovered from a woman aged 40 to 49 with acute or convalescent COVID-19. In nucleotides, the CDR3 is TGTGCCAGCTCGCCGGGACAGGGTGGCCGGGGCACTGAAGCTTTCTTT. Translated, it gives CASSPGQGGRGTEAFF.